The source of this TCR beta chain is a study of blood T cell repertoires in COVID-19. This CDR3 has 15 amino acids. The ends were cut back, 0 bases at V and 9 bases at J, with 16 bases in the middle. Germline V lookup: CDR1 SGHTS, CDR2 YDEGEE. Sequencing was performed with immunoSEQ multiplex PCR; in TCRdb, only in-frame clones are kept and a portion is missing. The table records 250,000 or so clones, 86% of them present only once. Specimen: peripheral blood. J is TRBJ2-1 and V is TRBV5-8; the D gene is possibly TRBD1 (6 bases). The origin of this receptor is a woman in her thirties with active or convalescent COVID-19. The CDR3 loop reads CASSLGTDRLGEQFF. Written as DNA, the CDR3 is TGTGCCAGCAGCTTGGGGACCGACAGGTTAGGTGAGCAGTTCTTC.